This T cell receptor (beta chain) was captured by sequencing in a study of T cells in tuberculosis. Turning to the study itself: CD1B tetramers identified T cells specific for mycobacterial lipid GMM. Study results and limitations: Active tuberculosis alpha repertoires lay closer to GMM-specific TCRs than controls'. Active tuberculosis patients had shorter CDR3-alpha; the beta difference was nonsignificant.

The repertoire was sequenced with immunoSEQ multiplex PCR; TCRdb's copy has only in-frame clones and lacks some. The table records roughly 40,000 clones, 95% of them present only once. V was cut by 0 bases and J by 0 bases, with 7 bases left in between. The CDR3 length is 14 residues. Looked up from germline, CDR1 is SGHRS and CDR2 is YFSETQ. On this clone itself: Antigen: not known.

Material: PBMCs. The chain couples TRBV5-1 to TRBJ2-7; the D gene is possibly TRBD2 (6 bases). This receptor was obtained from a donor between 10 and 35 years old with latent tuberculosis or without tuberculosis infection. CDR3 nucleotide sequence: TGCGCCAGCAGCTTGGCCGGGAGCTCCTACGAGCAGTACTTC. As protein: CASSLAGSSYEQYF.